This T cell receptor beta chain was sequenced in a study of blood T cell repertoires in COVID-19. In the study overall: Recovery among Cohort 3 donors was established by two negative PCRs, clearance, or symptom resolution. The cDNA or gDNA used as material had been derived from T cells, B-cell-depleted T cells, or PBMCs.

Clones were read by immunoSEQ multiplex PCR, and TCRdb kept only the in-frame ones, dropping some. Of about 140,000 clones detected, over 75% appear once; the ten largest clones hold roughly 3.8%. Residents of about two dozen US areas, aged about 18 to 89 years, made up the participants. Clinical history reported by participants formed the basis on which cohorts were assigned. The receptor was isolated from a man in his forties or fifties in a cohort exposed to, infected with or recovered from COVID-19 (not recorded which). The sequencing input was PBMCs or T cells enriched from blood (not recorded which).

DNA for the CDR3: TGCGCCAGCAGCCAGGAAACTAGCGGGAGAGGGGGAGATACGCAGTATTTT. This gives the protein CASSQETSGRGGDTQYF. This chain joins TRBV4-1 and TRBJ2-3, with TRBD2 identical over 11 bases. Trimming at V came to 3 bases and at J to 5 bases, leaving 10 bases not matched to a gene. The CDR3 extends over 17 amino acids. The germline CDR1 and CDR2 sequences are MGHRA and YSYEKL.